What follows are 29 T cell receptor beta chains derived from one specimen sequenced in a study of CD8+ T cells in alopecia areata. RNA was extracted and reverse transcribed into cDNA as the sequencing template. Sequencing was performed with immunoSEQ multiplex PCR; in TCRdb, only in-frame clones are kept and a portion is missing. Of about 150,000 clones listed, roughly 48% are singletons. Specimen: CD4+ T cells sorted from blood. These receptors were obtained from a human donor with alopecia areata.

This chain links TRBV5-1 with TRBJ2-5; a possible D gene is TRBD2 (6 bases). Germline V gene data show CDR1 as SGHRS and CDR2 as YFSETQ. The germline V and J ends were trimmed by 4 bases and 4 bases, with 11 bases remaining between them. The CDR3 is 13 residues long. Here the CDR3 DNA reads TGCGCCAGCAGCCTCGGGACTTCAGAGACCCAGTACTTC. Residues: CASSLGTSETQYF. The complete variable domain, with remaining parts taken from reference TRBV5-1 and TRBJ2-5, reads KAGVTQTPRYLIKTRGQQVTLSCSPISGHRSVSWYQQTPGQGLQFLFEYFSETQRNKGNFPGRFSGRQFSNSRSEMNVSTLELGDSALYLCASSLGTSETQYFGPGTRLLVL.

The V call is TRBV4-1, the J call TRBJ1-2; 8 bases align to TRBD1. V was pared by 2 bases and J by 2 bases, with 4 bases of the junction left unmatched. The CDR3 consists of 15 residues. Germline CDR1 and CDR2: MGHRA and YSYEKL. This CDR3 is CASSQSGTGNYGYTF. The CDR3 nucleotides are TGCGCCAGCAGCCAATCCGGGACAGGCAACTATGGCTACACCTTC.

This chain uses TRBV19 with TRBJ2-7; 13 bases fit TRBD2. There are 15 residues in the CDR3. V lost 6 bases and J lost 6; bases outside the gene matches: 8. Looked up from germline, CDR1 is LNHDA and CDR2 is SQIVND (reference sequence). CDR3 DNA: TGTGCCAGTAGCCTCCGGACTAGCGGGGGACCCGAGCAGTACTTC. Translation gives CASSLRTSGGPEQYF.

V gene TRBV29-1 combines with J gene TRBJ1-5; TRBD1 might be the D (6 bases). V was shortened by 4 bases and J by 2 bases, with 12 bases between the two germline ends. Looked up from germline, CDR1 is SQVTM and CDR2 is ANQGSEA. This CDR3 contains 14 residues. CDR3 in DNA: TGCAGCGTTGGGTCCGGGGGCGGCAATCAGCCCCAGCATTTT. This encodes CSVGSGGGNQPQHF.

The genes are TRBV14 and TRBJ1-2; no clear D gene. The CDR3 loop spans 13 amino acids. Trimming pared 0 bases from V and 5 bases from J, leaving 7 bases between. The germline V gene has CDR1 SGHDN and CDR2 FVKESK. CDR3 DNA: TGTGCCAGCAGCCAAGATCACCAGTATGGCTACACCTTC. Its protein product is CASSQDHQYGYTF.

V is TRBV11-2 and J is TRBJ2-1, with a weak D call TRBD2 (5 bases). Between the trimmed V and J ends, which lost 1 base and 3 bases, there was a span of 10 bases. Germline loops: CDR1 SGHAT, CDR2 FQNNGV. The CDR3 sequence is 15 residues long. CDR3 DNA: TGTGCCAGCAGCTTAGCTGGTAGCGTCTACAATGAGCAGTTCTTC. Residues: CASSLAGSVYNEQFF.

The rearrangement joins TRBV9 to TRBJ2-3; D gene ambiguous. Trimming cost V 4 bases and J 4 bases, with 10 bases left between them. The CDR3 has 13 amino acids. CDR1 is SGDLS and CDR2 is YYNGEE in the germline V gene. The CDR3 DNA reads as TGTGCCAGCAGCCCTCGATTAGCAGATACGCAGTATTTT. Protein sequence: CASSPRLADTQYF.

The chain couples TRBV27 to TRBJ1-2; a possible D gene is TRBD1 (6 bases). Germline V CDR1 and CDR2: MNHEY, SMNVEV (reference sequence). With 6 bases removed from V and 3 bases from J, the gap between germline ends came to 11 bases. The CDR3 has 13 amino acids. The CDR3 region has the DNA TGTGCCAGCAGAGGGGGAGGGGACTATGGCTACACCTTC. It translates to CASRGGGDYGYTF.

The chain recombines TRBV28 with TRBJ2-7; D possibly corresponds to TRBD2 (6 bases). The V gene lost 5 bases and the J gene lost 2 bases, with 13 bases spanning the gap. Germline V gene lookup returns CDR1 MDHEN and CDR2 SYDVKM. The CDR3 runs to 14 residues. The CDR3 DNA sequence: TGTGCCAGCAGTCCGACGGGACTTCCCTACGAGCAGTACTTC. Translation gives CASSPTGLPYEQYF.

This clone was observed a handful of times. The genes are TRBV28 and TRBJ1-5; D not certain. The V end lost 2 bases, the J end lost 4 bases, and 9 bases lay between the germline ends. The CDR3 has 14 residues. The germline gives CDR1 MDHEN, CDR2 SYDVKM. Here the CDR3 reads CASSLLRGNQPQHF. The CDR3 DNA follows: TGTGCCAGCAGTTTACTCCGGGGTAATCAGCCCCAGCATTTT.

The chain uses TRBV5-1 and TRBJ2-3, with D possibly TRBD2 on 5 matching bases. V dropped 0 bases and J dropped 2 bases, with 10 bases sitting between them. The germline CDR1 and CDR2 sequences are SGHRS and YFSETQ. This CDR3 comprises 15 residues. In DNA, the CDR3 is TGCGCCAGCAGCTTGGCCACGAGGGACACAGATACGCAGTATTTT. Its translation: CASSLATRDTDTQYF.

The rearrangement joins TRBV27 to TRBJ2-5, with 7 bases lining up with TRBD1. The CDR3 is 15 residues long. V was pared by 4 bases and J by 4 bases, with 9 bases of the junction left unmatched. Germline-derived CDR1 and CDR2 are MNHEY and SMNVEV (reference sequence). CDR3 in amino acids: CASSSTGALGETQYF. The CDR3 DNA reads as TGTGCCAGCAGTTCAACAGGGGCGCTCGGAGAGACCCAGTACTTC.

The V and J genes are TRBV29-1 and TRBJ2-2; D unresolved. CDR3 size: 12 residues. Between the trimmed V and J ends, which lost 8 bases and 3 bases, there was a span of 10 bases. Germline V gene data show CDR1 as SQVTM and CDR2 as ANQGSEA. The CDR3 DNA follows: TGCAGCTCCGGGTCCTACACCGGGGAGCTGTTTTTT. As protein: CSSGSYTGELFF.

This clone was seen a few times. The rearrangement links TRBV7-9 to TRBJ1-1; D is unclear. V was shortened by 4 bases and J by 7 bases, with 7 bases between the two germline ends. The CDR3 runs to 11 residues. Germline CDR1 and CDR2: SEHNR and FQNEAQ (reference sequence). The CDR3 region has the DNA TGTGCCAGCAGCTGGGCCGGTGAAGCTTTCTTT. It translates to CASSWAGEAFF.

The chain joins TRBV5-4 to TRBJ2-5; the D gene is possibly TRBD1 (6 bases). The CDR3 consists of 16 residues. Trimming stripped 10 bases from V and 0 bases from J, with 22 bases between. The germline CDR1 and CDR2 sequences are SGHNT and YYREEE (reference sequence). The CDR3 sequence: CARPPKTNRDQETQYF. For the CDR3, the DNA is TGTGCCCGACCTCCCAAGACCAACAGGGACCAAGAGACCCAGTACTTC.

The V gene is TRBV2, the J gene TRBJ2-1; the D is unclear. The length of the CDR3 is 13 residues. The V gene lost 4 bases and the J gene lost 4 bases, with 8 bases spanning the gap. From germline, CDR1 is SNHLY and CDR2 FYNNEI. CDR3 coding DNA: TGTGCCAGCAGTGGTATTGCGTACAATGAGCAGTTCTTC. This translates into CASSGIAYNEQFF. Full variable domain (rest looked up from reference TRBV2 and TRBJ2-1): EPEVTQTPSHQVTQMGQEVILRCVPISNHLYFYWYRQILGQKVEFLVSFYNNEISEKSEIFDDQFSVERPDGSNFTLKIRSTKLEDSAMYFCASSGIAYNEQFFGPGTRLTVL.

This clone was observed a few times. The gene calls are TRBV10-3 and TRBJ2-2, with D unclear. V gave up 2 bases and J gave up 7 bases, with 14 bases separating them. The germline CDR1 and CDR2 sequences are ENHRY and SYGVKD. This CDR3 is 15 amino acids long. CDR3 loop: CAISEEQSMIGELFF. CDR3 sequence (DNA): TGTGCCATCAGTGAGGAACAGTCGATGATCGGGGAGCTGTTTTTT.

This clone showed up just a few times. The CDR3 here is CASSPARSTGELFF. Here the CDR3 DNA reads TGTGCCAGCAGCCCGGCCAGGTCCACCGGGGAGCTGTTTTTT. The chain recombines TRBV11-3 with TRBJ2-2; D call uncertain. Trimming shortened V by 5 bases and J by 4 bases, and 11 bases separated the two germline ends. The CDR3 contains 14 residues. CDR1 is SGHNT and CDR2 is YENEEA in the germline V gene.

The J gene is TRBJ2-1, the V gene TRBV7-6, with no clear D. The germline V gene encodes CDR1 SGHVS and CDR2 FNYEAQ. The CDR3 consists of 11 residues. Trimming stripped 5 bases from V and 9 bases from J, with 8 bases between. The CDR3 DNA reads TGTGCCAGCAGCGGTGGTAGTGAGCAGTTCTTC. Protein product: CASSGGSEQFF.

The chain is built from TRBV19 and TRBJ2-1; the D gene is possibly TRBD2 (6 bases). This CDR3 region has 16 residues. Trimming stripped 2 bases from V and 0 bases from J, with 11 bases between. The germline CDR1 and CDR2 sequences are LNHDA and SQIVND (reference sequence). DNA for the CDR3: TGTGCCAGTAGTATACAGGGCGGGATCTCCTACAATGAGCAGTTCTTC. The encoded protein is CASSIQGGISYNEQFF.

This clone was seen a few times. The V call is TRBV27, the J call TRBJ2-1; TRBD2 aligns across 9 bases. The V gene's germline CDR1 is MNHEY and CDR2 SMNVEV (reference sequence). The CDR3 covers 18 residues. V was clipped by 5 bases and J by 10 bases; unmatched bases: 21. CDR3 DNA: TGTGCCAGCAGTCTTCCGCCCTCAGGGGTGCTAGCGGGAAGGGAGCAGTTCTTC. It yields the protein CASSLPPSGVLAGREQFF.

This clone was seen just once. V usage is TRBV6-5 and J usage is TRBJ2-1; 9 bases agree with TRBD1. Per germline, CDR1 MNHEY and CDR2 SVGAGI. CDR3 length: 13 amino acids. Germline trimming cut 10 bases from V and 2 bases from J; bases unmatched to any gene: 3. The CDR3 coding sequence is TGTGCCACTAGGGACAGGGCCTACAATGAGCAGTTCTTC. Translation gives CATRDRAYNEQFF.

Only a few counts were recorded for this clone. It differs at one base from a far larger clone, so likely a read error. The sample carries other DNA sequences with the same CDR3. The chain links TRBV4-1 to TRBJ2-3; D might be TRBD2 (6 bases). The germline V gene encodes CDR1 MGHRA and CDR2 YSYEKL. The CDR3 length is 16 residues. Trimming removed 0 bases from V and 1 base from J, with 11 bases in between. CDR3 bases: TGCGCCAGCAGCCAAGATCTTAGCGGTGGCACAGATACGCAGTATTTT. It specifies CASSQDLSGGTDTQYF.

V gene TRBV7-2 combines with J gene TRBJ2-1; 7 positions agree with TRBD2. This CDR3 is 14 amino acids long. V trimming: 2 bases; J trimming: 7 bases; junction bases outside the gene matches: 5. Per germline, CDR1 SGHTA and CDR2 FQGNSA. The CDR3 DNA reads as TGTGCCAGCAGCTTATTTCGCGGGGGTAATGAGCAGTTCTTC. This gives the protein CASSLFRGGNEQFF. The full variable domain, its missing parts supplied by reference TRBV7-2 and TRBJ2-1, is GAGVSQSPSNKVTEKGKDVELRCDPISGHTALYWYRQSLGQGLEFLIYFQGNSAPDKSGLPSDRFSAERTGGSVSTLTIQRTQQEDSAVYLCASSLFRGGNEQFFGPGTRLTVL.

The chain carries TRBV6-5 and TRBJ1-1; the D is unclear. Germline V gene sequence: CDR1 MNHEY, CDR2 SVGAGI. The V end was cut by 5 bases, the J end by 6 bases, with 7 bases between. CDR3 length: 11 residues. The CDR3 coding sequence is TGTGCCAGCAGTACCCGTTCTGAAGCTTTCTTT. It encodes CASSTRSEAFF.

J is TRBJ2-5 and V is TRBV29-1; a weak D match, TRBD2 (6 bases). With 6 bases removed from V and 5 bases from J, the gap between germline ends came to 19 bases. Germline-derived CDR1 and CDR2 are SQVTM and ANQGSEA. The CDR3 loop spans 14 amino acids. As DNA, the CDR3 is TGCAGCGTGGTTAGGGGCTCTAGCGTGGAGACCCAGTACTTC. This gives the protein CSVVRGSSVETQYF.

This chain uses TRBV27 with TRBJ2-1, with TRBD2 identical over 9 bases. Looked up from germline, CDR1 is MNHEY and CDR2 is SMNVEV (reference sequence). Trimming at V came to 7 bases and at J to 6 bases, leaving 4 bases not matched to a gene. The CDR3 loop spans 13 amino acids. The CDR3 DNA sequence: TGTGCCAGCATGGGGACTAGCCGCAATGAGCAGTTCTTC. Its translation is CASMGTSRNEQFF.

The rearrangement joins TRBV5-1 to TRBJ2-2; 8 nucleotides line up with TRBD2. The junction had 1 base not matched to a gene; V was cut back by 0 bases and J by 0 bases. The germline gives CDR1 SGHRS, CDR2 YFSETQ. This CDR3 is 16 amino acids long. The CDR3 DNA follows: TGCGCCAGCAGCTTGGGCGGGAGGACGAACACCGGGGAGCTGTTTTTT. This gives the protein CASSLGGRTNTGELFF.

The rearrangement joins TRBV7-3 to TRBJ2-3, with TRBD2 matching over 9 bases. CDR3 length: 19 amino acids. Germline CDR1 reads SGHTA; CDR2 reads FQGTGA. Losses at the gene ends were 0 bases for V and 1 base for J; bases not matched to a gene: 11. The chain's CDR3 is CASSLTVGGRAFGTDTQYF. The CDR3 nucleotides read TGTGCCAGCAGCTTAACCGTCGGCGGGAGGGCTTTTGGCACAGATACGCAGTATTTT.